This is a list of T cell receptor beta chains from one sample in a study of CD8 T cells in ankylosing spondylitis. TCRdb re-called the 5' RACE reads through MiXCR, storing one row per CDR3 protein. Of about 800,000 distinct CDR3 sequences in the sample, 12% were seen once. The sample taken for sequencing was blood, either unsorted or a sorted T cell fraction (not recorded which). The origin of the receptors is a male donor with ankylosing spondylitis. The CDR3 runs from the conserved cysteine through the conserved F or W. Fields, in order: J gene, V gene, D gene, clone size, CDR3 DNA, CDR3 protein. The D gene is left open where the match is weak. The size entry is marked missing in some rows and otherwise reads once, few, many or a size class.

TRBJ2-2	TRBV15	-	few	TGTGCCACCAGCGGAAGGGTATCCGGGGAGCTGTTTTTT	CATSGRVSGELFF
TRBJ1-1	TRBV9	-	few	TGTGCCAGCAGCCTAGAGGGACACGGGGTGAAGGAAGCTTTCTTT	CASSLEGHGVKEAFF
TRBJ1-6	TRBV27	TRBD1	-	TGTGCCAGCAGTCCCGGGACAGGGGGTTCACCCCTCCACTTT	CASSPGTGGSPLHF
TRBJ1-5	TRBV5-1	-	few	TGCGCCAGCAGCGTGGGGGGAGATCAGCCCCAGCATTTT	CASSVGGDQPQHF
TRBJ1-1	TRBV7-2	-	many	TGTGCCAGCAGCTTACCGGCGAACACTGAAGCTTTCTTT	CASSLPANTEAFF
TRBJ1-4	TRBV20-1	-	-	TGCAGTGCTCGGAAGAGGCAGGGATGGGAAAAACTGTTTTTT	CSARKRQGWEKLFF
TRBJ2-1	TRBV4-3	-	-	TGCGCCAGCAGCCGGGCCCCGCGGGACAGTTACAATGAGCAGTTCTTC	CASSRAPRDSYNEQFF
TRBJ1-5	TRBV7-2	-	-	TGTGCCAGCAGCTTAGTGTCCAGTAGCAATCAGCCCCAGCATTTT	CASSLVSSSNQPQHF
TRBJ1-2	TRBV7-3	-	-	TGTGCCAGCAGCCCCGGCGGGGGGCTCGACTATGGCTACACCTTC	CASSPGGGLDYGYTF
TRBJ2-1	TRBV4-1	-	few	TGCGCCAGCAGCCAATACCTAGACCCGGGGGTAAGTGAGCAGTTCTTC	CASSQYLDPGVSEQFF
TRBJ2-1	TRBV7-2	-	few	TGTGCCAGCAGCTACAGACAGGCCCACAATGAGCAGTTCTTC	CASSYRQAHNEQFF
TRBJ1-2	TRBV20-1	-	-	TGCAGTGCTAGAGTTGTCGCCGAGGGCTATGGCTACACCTTC	CSARVVAEGYGYTF
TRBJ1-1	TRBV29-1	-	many	TGCAGCGCCACAGGGATGGCCACTGAAGCTTTCTTT	CSATGMATEAFF
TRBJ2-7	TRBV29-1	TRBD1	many	TGCAGCGTTCGTTGGGACAGCTTGCCCTACGAGCAGTACTTC	CSVRWDSLPYEQYF
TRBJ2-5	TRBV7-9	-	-	TGTGCCAGCAGCTCTGCATGGGGGTACCAAGAGACCCAGTACTTC	CASSSAWGYQETQYF
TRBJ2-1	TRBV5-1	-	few	TGCGCCAGCAGCTGGTCGGGTGAGCAGTTCTTC	CASSWSGEQFF
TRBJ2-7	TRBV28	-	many	TGTGCCAGCAGAGTTAGCCCCTACTCCTACGAGCAGTACTTC	CASRVSPYSYEQYF
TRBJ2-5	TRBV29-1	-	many	TGCGTCCTTGGCGTTCCAACGGGGGAGACCCAGTACTTC	CVLGVPTGETQYF
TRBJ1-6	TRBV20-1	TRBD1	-	TGCAGTGCTAGAGTCCGGGACAGAGATAATTCACCCCTCCACTTT	CSARVRDRDNSPLHF
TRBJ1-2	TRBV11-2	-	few	TGTGCCAGCAGACGGACCGAGTATGGCTACACCTTC	CASRRTEYGYTF
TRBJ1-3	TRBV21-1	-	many	TGTGCCAGCAGCGGACCGTCCTACTCAACCTCTGGAAACACCATATATTTT	CASSGPSYSTSGNTIYF
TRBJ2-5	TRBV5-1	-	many	TGCGCCAGCAGCTTGGAGGGAGAGACCCAGTACTTC	CASSLEGETQYF
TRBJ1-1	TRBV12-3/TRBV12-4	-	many	TGTGCCAGCAGTTTAGAGGCCGGGATCGGTGAAGCTTTCTTT	CASSLEAGIGEAFF
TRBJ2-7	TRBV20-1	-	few	TGCAGTGCTGGGACGGTAAGCTCCTACGAGCAGTACTTC	CSAGTVSSYEQYF
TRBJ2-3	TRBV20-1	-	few	TGCAGTGCCGGGCTGGGTACAGATACGCAGTATTTT	CSAGLGTDTQYF
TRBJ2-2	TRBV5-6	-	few	TGTGCCAGCAGCTCAAATTTTCACGGGGAGCTGTTTTTT	CASSSNFHGELFF